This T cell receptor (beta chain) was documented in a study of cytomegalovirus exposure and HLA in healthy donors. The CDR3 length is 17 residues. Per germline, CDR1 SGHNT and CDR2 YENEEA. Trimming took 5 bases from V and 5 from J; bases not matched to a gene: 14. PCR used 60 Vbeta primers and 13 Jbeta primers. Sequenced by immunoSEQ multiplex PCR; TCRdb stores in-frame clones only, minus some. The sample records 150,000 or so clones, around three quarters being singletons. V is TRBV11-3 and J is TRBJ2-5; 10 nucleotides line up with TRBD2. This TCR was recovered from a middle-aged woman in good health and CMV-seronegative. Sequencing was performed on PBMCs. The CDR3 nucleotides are TGTGCCAGCAGCCCAGAGACTAGCGGGCTTGAGGAGGAGACCCAGTACTTC. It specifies CASSPETSGLEEETQYF.